The source of this T cell receptor beta chain is a study of blood T cell repertoires in COVID-19. Study details: Specimens from acute and convalescent COVID-19 originated in the United States, Italy and Spain. T cells, B-cell-depleted T cells, or PBMCs supplied cDNA or gDNA.

This CDR3 is 13 amino acids long. V lost 5 bases and J lost 5, with 9 bases in between. Germline V gene data show CDR1 as KGHSH and CDR2 as LQKENI. Source study methods: Amplifying reference gene primers gave estimates of nucleated cell counts. The data were produced by immunoSEQ multiplex PCR, yet TCRdb's version contains in-frame clones alone and is incomplete. V, J and clone size are taken as reported in that table, and D and trimming were inferred from the DNA itself. The data contain about 140,000 clones, about 77% of them singletons. Material: peripheral blood. The chain carries TRBV18 and TRBJ1-4; no clear D gene. This clonotype was sampled from a woman aged 50 to 60 with active or convalescent COVID-19. CDR3 sequence: CASSDNRNEKLFF. CDR3 nucleotides: TGTGCCAGCTCAGACAACAGAAATGAAAAACTGTTTTTT.